The source of this TCR beta chain is a study of blood T cell repertoires in COVID-19. CDR1 SGDLS and CDR2 YYNGEE come from the germline V gene. V was clipped by 0 bases and J by 2 bases; unmatched bases: 5. The CDR3 runs 16 residues. Here immunoSEQ multiplex PCR was the method, and the copy in TCRdb shows in-frame clones only, minus some. The repertoire holds 250,000 to 350,000 clones, with around 84% as singletons. The sequenced sample consisted of peripheral blood. The sequence was collected from a human donor with COVID-19, enrolled during active disease. The donor label of this sample is uncertain. This sequence joins TRBV9 and TRBJ2-7; 10 bases align to TRBD1. CDR3 sequence (DNA): TGTGCCAGCAGCGTAGCTACTGGGACAGGGGCCTACGAGCAGTACTTC. This translates into CASSVATGTGAYEQYF.